A single sample is the source of the 10 T cell receptor beta chains below, sequenced in a study of regulatory T cells in long-lasting Graves disease. Time point here: persistent/refractory GD, antithyroid drugs over 5 years with positive TRAb. The TCR library used RNA extracted from PBMCs. Relying on iRepertoire HTBI primers and Arm-PCR of CDR3 regions, the team built TCR beta libraries. From the multiplex PCR reads, TCRdb called clonotypes with MiXCR, one entry per CDR3 protein. The repertoire includes hundreds of thousands of distinct CDR3 sequences, roughly a fifth of them detected once, and roughly an eighth sits in the top ten. The material sequenced was peripheral blood mononuclear cells (PBMCs), taken when the disease was refractory, from a patient treated with antithyroid drugs. These TCRs come from a female donor with Graves disease.

The chain has TRBV20-1 and TRBJ2-7; D is unclear. Per germline, CDR1 DFQATT and CDR2 SNEGSKA (reference sequence). V was cut by 3 bases and J by 3 bases, with 6 bases left in between. The CDR3 is 11 residues long. The CDR3 coding sequence is TGCAGTGCTAGGACTTTCTACGAGCAGTACTTC. Amino acid sequence: CSARTFYEQYF.

This chain links TRBV13 with TRBJ2-2; D is uncertain. The length of the CDR3 is 15 residues. Trimming removed 1 base at V and 2 bases at J, with 8 bases between. Germline V gene data show CDR1 as PRHDT and CDR2 as FYEKMQ (reference sequence). The CDR3 sequence is CASSLVGQNTGELFF. The CDR3 nucleotides read TGTGCCAGCAGCTTAGTGGGCCAAAACACCGGGGAGCTGTTTTTT. Looking up the rest from reference TRBV13 and TRBJ2-2 gives the full variable domain: AAGVIQSPRHLIKEKRETATLKCYPIPRHDTVYWYQQGPGQDPQFLISFYEKMQSDKGSIPDRFSAQQFSDYHSELNMSSLELGDSALYFCASSLVGQNTGELFFGEGSRLTVL.

V gene TRBV20-1 combines with J gene TRBJ2-6; perhaps D is TRBD1 or TRBD2 (6 bases each). Between the trimmed V and J ends, which lost 0 bases and 2 bases, there was a span of 11 bases. The germline V gene encodes CDR1 DFQATT and CDR2 SNEGSKA (reference sequence). The CDR3 is 16 amino acids. CDR3 region: CSARDRRGPGANVLTF. The CDR3 DNA follows: TGCAGTGCTAGAGATCGCCGGGGGCCTGGGGCCAACGTCCTGACTTTC.

This clonotype showed up many times. This rearrangement joins TRBV20-1 to TRBJ2-7, with 7 nucleotides matching TRBD2. CDR3 size: 13 residues. The germline V gene encodes CDR1 DFQATT and CDR2 SNEGSKA (reference sequence). The ends lost 6 bases at V and 3 bases at J; junction bases unmatched: 8. The CDR3 loop is CSAAREKNYEQYF. DNA of the CDR3: TGCAGTGCCGCGCGGGAGAAAAACTACGAGCAGTACTTC.

This clonotype was counted ten times or more. The chain employs TRBV2 and TRBJ1-2; 8 nucleotides agree with TRBD1. Germline V gene data show CDR1 as SNHLY and CDR2 as FYNNEI. V lost 7 bases, J lost 2 bases, and 15 bases stayed unmatched. The CDR3 has 17 amino acids. The CDR3 is CASTGRGQEFLNYGYTF. The CDR3 region has the DNA TGTGCCAGCACCGGTAGGGGACAGGAATTTCTGAACTATGGCTACACCTTC.

The rearrangement links TRBV28 to TRBJ2-1; D is ambiguous. The CDR3 runs 13 residues. In germline, CDR1 is MDHEN, CDR2 SYDVKM. V was pared by 7 bases and J by 2 bases, with 9 bases between. The DNA of the CDR3 is TGTGCCAGCACCCCCGTTACCTACAATGAGCAGTTCTTC. This sequence encodes CASTPVTYNEQFF.

The chain recombines TRBV20-1 with TRBJ1-5; D might be TRBD1 (6 bases). The CDR3 consists of 15 residues. The germline gives CDR1 DFQATT, CDR2 SNEGSKA (reference sequence). V lost 6 bases and J lost 0, with 15 bases in between. As DNA, the CDR3 is TGCAGTGCCCTCGGACAGAAAAATAGCAATCAGCCCCAGCATTTT. Its protein product is CSALGQKNSNQPQHF.

This clonotype occurred a few times. For the CDR3, the DNA is TGCAGTGCTAGACCCTCAGGGGGTCGATACGAGCAGTACTTC. Its translation is CSARPSGGRYEQYF. This chain connects TRBV20-1 to TRBJ2-7, with 7 bases lining up with TRBD1. Germline V gene data show CDR1 as DFQATT and CDR2 as SNEGSKA (reference sequence). The CDR3 runs to 14 residues. Trimming at V came to 2 bases and at J to 4 bases, leaving 8 bases not matched to a gene.

This clonotype has a count of ten or more. The rearrangement uses TRBV3-1 and TRBJ2-5; perhaps D is TRBD1 or TRBD2 (6 bases each). CDR1 and CDR2 (germline): LGHDT, YNNKEL (reference sequence). CDR3 length equals 16 residues. V lost 0 bases and J 4 bases, leaving 15 bases between the germline ends. This CDR3 reads CASSQDGRTETETQYF. The CDR3 region has the DNA TGTGCCAGCAGCCAAGATGGGAGGACAGAGACAGAGACCCAGTACTTC.

Remarks on this clonotype: A much larger clone differs by one base, so this may be a read error. Since the CDR3 does not end with the conserved phenylalanine or tryptophan, this likely comes from a read error. This rearrangement joins TRBV2 to TRBJ1-4; the match to TRBD1 covers 9 bases. The CDR3 runs 16 residues. V was pared by 10 bases and J by 0 bases, with 9 bases of the junction left unmatched. Germline V lookup: CDR1 SNHLY, CDR2 FYNNEI. CDR3: CATTPGQGATNEKLFL. In nucleotides, the CDR3 is TGTGCCACCACTCCGGGACAGGGTGCAACTAATGAAAAACTGTTTCTT.